The rows below give T cell receptor beta chains drawn from one sample of a study of human T cells and chemical hapten exposure. TCRdb reprocessed the RACE reads with MiXCR, giving one entry per CDR3 protein. The profile covers over 85,000 distinct CDR3 sequences, with more than 10% appearing a single time and about 3.1% taken by the ten largest. The sequences come from whole blood, collected in connection with sensitization to the hapten diphenylcyclopropenone (DPC). The source is a woman aged 55 to 70 with alopecia areata. Some clones in this sample may be carry-over from other donors' samples. Both conserved end residues are trimmed from each CDR3. D genes are given only for firm matches. Rows give clone size only sometimes, using once, few, many, or a class for an expanded clone.

len,v_gene,d_gene,j_gene,abundance,CDR3aa
11,TRBV6-2/TRBV6-3,TRBD2,TRBJ2-3,many,ASILAGADTQY
12,TRBV12-3/TRBV12-4,.,TRBJ1-2,many,ASSPVVRGYGYT
13,TRBV7-6,TRBD2,TRBJ2-1,few,ASSGLTSGYNEQF
12,TRBV18,.,TRBJ1-5,few,ASSPPPPNQPQH
11,TRBV2,.,TRBJ2-7,many,ASTPEIAYEQY
11,TRBV20-1,.,TRBJ2-3,many,SASISGTDTQY
10,TRBV20-1,.,TRBJ2-1,few,SARGGGNEQF
12,TRBV27,.,TRBJ1-1,many,ASSPWGGPLEAF
11,TRBV29-1,TRBD1,TRBJ1-2,.,SVASTGLDGYT
14,TRBV20-1,.,TRBJ1-1,few,SAPRPGRGENTEAF
11,TRBV7-9,.,TRBJ1-1,many,ASTPTVNTEAF
12,TRBV7-8,.,TRBJ1-1,many,ASSLVAFNTEAF
14,TRBV12-3/TRBV12-4,TRBD1,TRBJ2-7,many,ASSLRHGTGGYEQY
14,TRBV5-1,.,TRBJ2-2,many,ASSLDRPGQTGELF
11,TRBV29-1,.,TRBJ2-2,many,SVGVGMSGELF
16,TRBV3-1,TRBD1,TRBJ2-2,many,ASSQDSATGIWAGELF
14,TRBV7-8,.,TRBJ2-3,.,ASSLRTAPSTDTQY
12,TRBV20-1,.,TRBJ2-7,many,SAFGQSNSYEQY
11,TRBV19,.,TRBJ1-5,many,ASSGGANQPQH
12,TRBV7-2,TRBD1,TRBJ2-3,many,ASSLGQGADTQY
13,TRBV14,TRBD1,TRBJ2-7,few,ASSQGTGPTYEQY
13,TRBV9,TRBD1,TRBJ2-7,many,ASSVEGTGFTEQY
14,TRBV20-1,.,TRBJ2-5,many,SARDPARPAAETQY
10,TRBV29-1,.,TRBJ1-2,few,SVEGGFGGYT
14,TRBV9,.,TRBJ2-2,many,ASSLGTSANTGELF
12,TRBV7-2,TRBD1,TRBJ1-1,many,ASSFLDRGTEAF
16,TRBV11-2,TRBD2,TRBJ2-2,.,ASSLGAGRRSLTGELF
14,TRBV2,.,TRBJ1-5,.,ASSGYFAADNQPQH
11,TRBV14,.,TRBJ1-1,many,ASSQGRQTAKV
13,TRBV7-9,.,TRBJ2-7,few,ASSSWDAESYEQY
12,TRBV7-9,.,TRBJ2-6,.,ARETASGANVLT
12,TRBV11-2,.,TRBJ2-1,few,ASSLSGGYNEQF
16,TRBV20-1,TRBD1,TRBJ2-6,.,SARPGQGVSDGANVLT
14,TRBV20-1,TRBD2,TRBJ2-6,.,SASAGGLAGANVLT
9,TRBV6-5,.,TRBJ2-3,few,ASKLTDTQY
16,TRBV7-2,.,TRBJ1-4,many,ASSWVAWAPGSGEKLF
12,TRBV5-1,.,TRBJ1-1,many,ASSLVPENTEAF
12,TRBV6-5,.,TRBJ1-1,many,ASSYSLRNTEAF
15,TRBV19,TRBD1,TRBJ2-7,few,ASSNNLPGTGNYEQY
14,TRBV7-6,TRBD1,TRBJ2-2,.,ASSPPGTGITGELF